Listed below are T cell receptor beta chains from one sample, sequenced in a study of vaccination and CD4 T cells after COVID-19. TCRdb itself ran the PCR reads through MiXCR, one entry per CDR3 protein. Among around 14,000 distinct CDR3 sequences listed, about 54% were seen once. These receptors' antigens are unknown. Sequenced material: CD4+ T cells from blood, cultured in vitro, taken before SARS-CoV-2 vaccination. The receptors come from a human donor who had recovered from COVID-19. Each CDR3 is given with its conserved first and last residue. The D gene is left open where the match is weak. The size field is filled for only some rows; it gives once, few, many or a size class.

v_call	d_call	j_call	clone_size	cdr3_nt	cdr3_aa
TRBV28	NA	TRBJ1-1	NA	TGTGCCAGCAGTTTTCCTGCCCCGGCCGGAACCTCTAACACTGAAGCTTTCTTT	CASSFPAPAGTSNTEAFF
TRBV12-3/TRBV12-4	NA	TRBJ2-1	NA	TGTGCCAGCAGTTTGGGACTGGTCGGGGAGCAGTTCTTC	CASSLGLVGEQFF
TRBV20-1	NA	TRBJ1-1	NA	TGCAGTGCCGGGGGGTCGAACACTGAAGCTTTCTTT	CSAGGSNTEAFF
TRBV20-1	NA	TRBJ2-1	NA	TGCAGTGTTCATCGGGGACTTCCTTACAATGAGCAGTTCTTC	CSVHRGLPYNEQFF
TRBV6-1	NA	TRBJ1-2	NA	TGTGCCAGCAGGGGAGGCTCATCTTATGACTACACCTTC	CASRGGSSYDYTF
TRBV7-2	NA	TRBJ1-1	few	TGTGCCAGCAGCTCTCCGACAGGACAGAGGTGGGTCTTT	CASSSPTGQRWVF
TRBV20-1	NA	TRBJ2-3	NA	TGCAGTGCTCAATTAGCGATGTCACCAGATACGCAGTATTTT	CSAQLAMSPDTQYF
TRBV20-1	TRBD1	TRBJ1-5	NA	TGCAGTGCCTTGCGGACAGGGGGAAGTCAGCCCCAGCATTTT	CSALRTGGSQPQHF
TRBV10-2	NA	TRBJ2-7	NA	TGCGCCAGCAGTGAGTTGGGGGAGATATCCTACGAGCAGTACTTC	CASSELGEISYEQYF
TRBV11-3	NA	TRBJ2-7	once	TGTGCCAGCAGCTTAGGTGAATACGAGCAGTACTTC	CASSLGEYEQYF
TRBV20-1	NA	TRBJ1-1	NA	TGCAGTGCTAGAGATATACGGCCTGACACTGAAGCTTTCTTT	CSARDIRPDTEAFF
TRBV18	NA	TRBJ2-7	NA	TGTGCCAGCTCACCAGAGAGGTCCCCCTACGAGCAGTACTTC	CASSPERSPYEQYF
TRBV20-1	NA	TRBJ1-1	few	TGCAGTGCTAGGCAGGGGTACACTGAAGCTTTCTTT	CSARQGYTEAFF
TRBV20-1	NA	TRBJ2-1	NA	TGCAGTGCAGACCCCGGGGGCGGCAATGAGCAGTTCTTC	CSADPGGGNEQFF
TRBV6-5	TRBD1	TRBJ1-1	few	TGTGCCAGCAGTTACTACCTTCTAGATCCGACAGGGGACTATGGCACTGAAGCTTTCTTT	CASSYYLLDPTGDYGTEAFF
TRBV5-1	NA	TRBJ2-6	NA	TGCGCCAGCAGCTTCGGGGGCACCGATGGGGCCAACGTCCTGACTTTC	CASSFGGTDGANVLTF
TRBV19	NA	TRBJ1-1	NA	TGTGCCAGTAGTGCCCCTGGACTTTTGAACACTGAAGCTTTCTTT	CASSAPGLLNTEAFF